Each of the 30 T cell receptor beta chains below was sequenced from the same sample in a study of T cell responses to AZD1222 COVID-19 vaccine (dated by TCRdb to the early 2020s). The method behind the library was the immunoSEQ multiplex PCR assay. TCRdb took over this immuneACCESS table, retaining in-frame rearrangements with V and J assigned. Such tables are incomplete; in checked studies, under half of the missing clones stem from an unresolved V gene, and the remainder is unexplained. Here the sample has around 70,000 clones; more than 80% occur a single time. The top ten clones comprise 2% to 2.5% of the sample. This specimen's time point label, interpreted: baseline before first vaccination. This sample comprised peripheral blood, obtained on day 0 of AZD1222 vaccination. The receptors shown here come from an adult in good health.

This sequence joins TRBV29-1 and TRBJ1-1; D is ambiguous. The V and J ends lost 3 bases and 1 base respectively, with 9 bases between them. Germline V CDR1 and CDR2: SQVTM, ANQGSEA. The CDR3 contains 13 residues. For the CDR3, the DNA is TGCAGCGTTGAGATCGTACGGAACACTGAAGCTTTCTTT. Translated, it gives CSVEIVRNTEAFF.

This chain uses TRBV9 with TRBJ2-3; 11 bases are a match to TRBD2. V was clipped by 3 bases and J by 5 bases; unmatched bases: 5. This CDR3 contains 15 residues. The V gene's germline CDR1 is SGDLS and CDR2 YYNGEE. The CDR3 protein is CASSALAGGRDTQYF. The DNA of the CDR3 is TGTGCCAGCAGCGCCTTAGCGGGGGGGCGAGATACGCAGTATTTT.

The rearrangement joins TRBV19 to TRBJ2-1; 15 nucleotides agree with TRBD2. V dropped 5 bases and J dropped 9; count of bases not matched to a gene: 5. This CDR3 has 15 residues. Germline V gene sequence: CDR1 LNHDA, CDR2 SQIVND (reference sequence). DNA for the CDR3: TGTGCCAGTAGTCCACGGACTAGCGGGAGGGTTGAGCAGTTCTTC. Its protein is CASSPRTSGRVEQFF.

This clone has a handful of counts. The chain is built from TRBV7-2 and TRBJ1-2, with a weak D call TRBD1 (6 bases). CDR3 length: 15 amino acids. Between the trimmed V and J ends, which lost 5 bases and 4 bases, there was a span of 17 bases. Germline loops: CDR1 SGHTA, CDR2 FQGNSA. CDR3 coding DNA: TGTGCCAGCAGCCTAAATTCAGGGGCCAGCTATGGCTACACCTTC. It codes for CASSLNSGASYGYTF.

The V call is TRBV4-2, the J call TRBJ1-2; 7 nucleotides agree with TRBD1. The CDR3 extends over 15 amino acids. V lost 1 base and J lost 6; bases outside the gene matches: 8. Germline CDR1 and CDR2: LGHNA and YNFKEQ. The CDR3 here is CASSQAVDRDDGYTF. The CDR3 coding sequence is TGTGCCAGCAGCCAAGCGGTCGACAGGGATGATGGCTACACCTTC.

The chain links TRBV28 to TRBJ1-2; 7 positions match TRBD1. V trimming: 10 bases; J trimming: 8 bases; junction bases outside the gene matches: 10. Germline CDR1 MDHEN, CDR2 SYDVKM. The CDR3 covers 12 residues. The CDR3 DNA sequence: TGTGCCACCTACCCAACAGGGGAAGGCTACACCTTC. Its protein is CATYPTGEGYTF.

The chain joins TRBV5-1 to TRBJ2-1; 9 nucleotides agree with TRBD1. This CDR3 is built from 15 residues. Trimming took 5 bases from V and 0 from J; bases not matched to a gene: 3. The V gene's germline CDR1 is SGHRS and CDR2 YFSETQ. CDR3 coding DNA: TGCGCCAGCAGACCGGGACAGGGCTCCTACAATGAGCAGTTCTTC. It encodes CASRPGQGSYNEQFF.

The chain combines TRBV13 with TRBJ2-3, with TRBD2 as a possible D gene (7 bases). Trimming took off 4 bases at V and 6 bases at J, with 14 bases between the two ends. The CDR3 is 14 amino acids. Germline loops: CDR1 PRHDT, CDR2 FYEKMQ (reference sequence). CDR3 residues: CASSWGGSTDTQYF. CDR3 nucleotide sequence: TGTGCCAGCAGCTGGGGGGGCTCCACGGATACGCAGTATTTT.

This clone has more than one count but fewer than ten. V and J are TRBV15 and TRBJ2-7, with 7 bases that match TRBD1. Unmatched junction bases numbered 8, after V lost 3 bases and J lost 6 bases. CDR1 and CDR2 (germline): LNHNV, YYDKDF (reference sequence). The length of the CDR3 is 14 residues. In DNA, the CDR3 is TGTGCCACCAGCAGCGGACAGGCAAGAGGCGAGCAGTACTTC. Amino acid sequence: CATSSGQARGEQYF.

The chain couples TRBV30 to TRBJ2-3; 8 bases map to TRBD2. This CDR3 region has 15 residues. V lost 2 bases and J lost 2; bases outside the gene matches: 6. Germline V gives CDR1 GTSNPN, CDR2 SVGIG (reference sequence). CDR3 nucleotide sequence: TGTGCCTGGAGTATCGGACTAGCTTTCACAGATACGCAGTATTTT. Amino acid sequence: CAWSIGLAFTDTQYF.

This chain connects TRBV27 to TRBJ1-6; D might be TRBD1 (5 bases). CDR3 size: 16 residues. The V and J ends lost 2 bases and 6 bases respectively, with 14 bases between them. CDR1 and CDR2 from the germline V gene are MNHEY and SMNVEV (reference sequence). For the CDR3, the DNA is TGTGCCAGCAGTTTACCGGCGGGACTGGGTAATTCACCCCTCCACTTT. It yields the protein CASSLPAGLGNSPLHF.

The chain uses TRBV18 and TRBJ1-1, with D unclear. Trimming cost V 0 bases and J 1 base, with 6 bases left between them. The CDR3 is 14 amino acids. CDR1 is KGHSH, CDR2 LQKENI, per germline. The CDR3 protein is CASSPPWGNTEAFF. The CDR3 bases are TGTGCCAGCTCACCACCGTGGGGGAACACTGAAGCTTTCTTT.

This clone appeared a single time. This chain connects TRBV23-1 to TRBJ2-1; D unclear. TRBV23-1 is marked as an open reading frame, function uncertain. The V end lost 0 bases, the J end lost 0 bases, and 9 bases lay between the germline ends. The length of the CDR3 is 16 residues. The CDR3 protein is CASSQSTRNSYNEQFF. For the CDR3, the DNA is TGCGCCAGCAGTCAATCGACAAGAAACTCCTACAATGAGCAGTTCTTC.

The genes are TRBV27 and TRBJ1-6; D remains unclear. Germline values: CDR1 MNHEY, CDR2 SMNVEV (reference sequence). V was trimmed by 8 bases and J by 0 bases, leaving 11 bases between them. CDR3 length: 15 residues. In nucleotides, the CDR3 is TGTGCCAGCCGGGAGTTTAGCTCCTATAATTCACCCCTCCACTTT. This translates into CASREFSSYNSPLHF.

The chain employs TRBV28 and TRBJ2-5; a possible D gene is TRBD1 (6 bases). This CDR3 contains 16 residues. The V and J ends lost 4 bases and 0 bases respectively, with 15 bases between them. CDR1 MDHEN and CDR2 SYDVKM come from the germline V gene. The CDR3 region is CASSSPRDNYQETQYF. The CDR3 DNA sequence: TGTGCCAGCAGTTCCCCTAGGGACAACTACCAAGAGACCCAGTACTTC.

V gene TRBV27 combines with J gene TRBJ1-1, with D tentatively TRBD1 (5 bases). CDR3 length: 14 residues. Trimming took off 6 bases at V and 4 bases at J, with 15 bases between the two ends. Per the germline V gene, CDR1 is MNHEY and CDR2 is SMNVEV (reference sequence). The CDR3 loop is CASSLGGKGTEAFF. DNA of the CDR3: TGTGCCAGCAGCTTGGGGGGGAAGGGCACTGAAGCTTTCTTT.

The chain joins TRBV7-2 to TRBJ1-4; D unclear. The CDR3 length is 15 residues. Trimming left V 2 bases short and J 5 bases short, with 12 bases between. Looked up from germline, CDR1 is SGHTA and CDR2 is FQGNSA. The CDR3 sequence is CASSLWGKGNEKLFF. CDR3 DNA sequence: TGTGCCAGCAGCTTATGGGGAAAAGGGAATGAAAAACTGTTTTTT.

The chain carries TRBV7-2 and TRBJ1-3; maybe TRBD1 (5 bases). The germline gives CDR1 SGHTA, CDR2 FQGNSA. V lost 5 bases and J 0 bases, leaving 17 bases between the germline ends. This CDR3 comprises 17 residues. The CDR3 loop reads CASSPPGLRSSGNTIYF. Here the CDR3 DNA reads TGTGCCAGCAGCCCTCCGGGACTCAGAAGCTCTGGAAACACCATATATTTT.

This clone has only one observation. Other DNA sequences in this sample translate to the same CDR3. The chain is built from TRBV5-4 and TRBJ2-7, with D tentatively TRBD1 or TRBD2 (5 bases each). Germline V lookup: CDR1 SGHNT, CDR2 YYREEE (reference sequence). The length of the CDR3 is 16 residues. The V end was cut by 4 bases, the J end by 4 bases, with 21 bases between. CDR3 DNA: TGTGCCAGCAGCCTGGGGCCAGCCGGAGGTACGTACGAGCAGTACTTC. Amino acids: CASSLGPAGGTYEQYF.

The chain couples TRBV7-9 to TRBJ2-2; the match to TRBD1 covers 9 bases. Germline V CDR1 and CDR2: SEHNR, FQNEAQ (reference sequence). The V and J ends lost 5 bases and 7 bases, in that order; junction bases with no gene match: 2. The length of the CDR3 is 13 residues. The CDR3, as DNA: TGTGCCAGCAGCGACAGGGGGAACGGGGAGCTGTTTTTT. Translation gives CASSDRGNGELFF.

CDR3 protein: CASSPDGPTEAFF. CDR3 in DNA: TGTGCCAGCTCCCCGGACGGACCCACTGAAGCTTTCTTT. This rearrangement joins TRBV18 to TRBJ1-1; no firm D call. The germline CDR1 and CDR2 sequences are KGHSH and LQKENI. The CDR3 has 13 residues. Trimming removed 6 bases at V and 4 bases at J, with 12 bases between.

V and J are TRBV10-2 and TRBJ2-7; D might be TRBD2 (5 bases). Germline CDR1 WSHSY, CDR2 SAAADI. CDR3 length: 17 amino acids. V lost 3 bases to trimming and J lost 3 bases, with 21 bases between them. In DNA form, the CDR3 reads TGCGCCAGCAGTGATGAAGCCCGACTAAAAGGAAACTACGAGCAGTACTTC. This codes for CASSDEARLKGNYEQYF.

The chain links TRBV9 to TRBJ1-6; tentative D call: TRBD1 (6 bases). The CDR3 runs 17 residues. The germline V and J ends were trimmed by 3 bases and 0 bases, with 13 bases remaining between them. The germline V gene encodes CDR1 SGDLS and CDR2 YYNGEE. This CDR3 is CASSERGARSYNSPLHF. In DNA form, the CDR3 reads TGTGCCAGCAGCGAGAGGGGGGCGCGCTCCTATAATTCACCCCTCCACTTT.

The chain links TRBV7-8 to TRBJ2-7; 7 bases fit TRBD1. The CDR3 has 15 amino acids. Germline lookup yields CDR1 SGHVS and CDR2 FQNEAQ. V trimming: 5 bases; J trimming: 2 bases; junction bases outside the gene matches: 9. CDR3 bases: TGTGCCAGCAGCCCCAACAGGGGTCCGACCTACGAGCAGTACTTC. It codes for CASSPNRGPTYEQYF.

The chain's CDR3 is CASSQSYGYTF. CDR3 nucleotide sequence: TGTGCCAGCAGTCAGAGCTATGGCTACACCTTC. The chain carries TRBV6-2 or TRBV6-3 and TRBJ1-2; D ambiguous. Deletions cut 5 bases from V and 4 bases from J, with 5 bases between. Germline V gene data show CDR1 as MNHEY and CDR2 as SVGEGT. The CDR3 contains 11 residues.

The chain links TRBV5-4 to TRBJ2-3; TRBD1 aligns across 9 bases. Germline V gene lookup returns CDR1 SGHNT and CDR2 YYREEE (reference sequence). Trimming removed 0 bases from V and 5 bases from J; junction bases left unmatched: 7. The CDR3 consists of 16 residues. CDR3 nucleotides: TGTGCCAGCAGCTTGGCCCGGACAGGGGCGGGAGATACGCAGTATTTT. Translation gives CASSLARTGAGDTQYF.

CDR3 DNA sequence: TGTGCCAGCAGCTTACAGGGAAGCGATGGCTACACCTTC. This encodes CASSLQGSDGYTF. J is TRBJ1-2 and V is TRBV11-2, with a weak D call TRBD1 (5 bases). The ends were cut back, 2 bases at V and 6 bases at J, with 10 bases in the middle. The CDR3 has 13 amino acids. Germline-derived CDR1 and CDR2 are SGHAT and FQNNGV.

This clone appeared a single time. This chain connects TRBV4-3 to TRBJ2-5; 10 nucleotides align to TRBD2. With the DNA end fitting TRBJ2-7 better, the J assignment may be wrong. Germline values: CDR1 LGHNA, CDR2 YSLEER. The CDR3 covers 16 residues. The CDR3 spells CASSQNIAGGTGEQYF. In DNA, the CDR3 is TGCGCCAGCAGCCAAAACATAGCGGGAGGAACTGGCGAGCAGTACTTC.

The CDR3 loop is CASSAMEGVSETQYF. The CDR3, as DNA: TGTGCCAGCAGCGCTATGGAGGGGGTCAGCGAGACCCAGTACTTC. The rearrangement joins TRBV11-1 to TRBJ2-5, with D perhaps matching TRBD1 or TRBD2 (6 bases each). The CDR3 is 15 residues long. V was cut by 5 bases and J by 5 bases, with 18 bases left in between. Germline lookup yields CDR1 SGHAT and CDR2 FQDESV (reference sequence).

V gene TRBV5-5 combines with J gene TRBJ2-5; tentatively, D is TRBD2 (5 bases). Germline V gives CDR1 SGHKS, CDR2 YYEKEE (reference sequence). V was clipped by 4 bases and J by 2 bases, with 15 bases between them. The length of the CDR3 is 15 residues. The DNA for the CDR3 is TGTGCCAGCAGCCCGGAGGTGGCTGCTCAAGAGACCCAGTACTTC. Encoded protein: CASSPEVAAQETQYF.